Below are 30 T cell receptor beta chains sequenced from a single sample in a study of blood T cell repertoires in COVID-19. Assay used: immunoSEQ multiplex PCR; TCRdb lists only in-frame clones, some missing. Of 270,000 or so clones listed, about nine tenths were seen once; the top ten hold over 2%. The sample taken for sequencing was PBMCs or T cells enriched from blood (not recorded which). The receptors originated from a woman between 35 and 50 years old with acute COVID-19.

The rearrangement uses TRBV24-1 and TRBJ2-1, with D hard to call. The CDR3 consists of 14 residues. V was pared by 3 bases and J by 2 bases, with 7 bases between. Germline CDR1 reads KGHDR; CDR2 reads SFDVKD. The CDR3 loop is CATSDPPPYNEQFF. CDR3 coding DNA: TGTGCCACCAGTGATCCCCCTCCCTACAATGAGCAGTTCTTC.

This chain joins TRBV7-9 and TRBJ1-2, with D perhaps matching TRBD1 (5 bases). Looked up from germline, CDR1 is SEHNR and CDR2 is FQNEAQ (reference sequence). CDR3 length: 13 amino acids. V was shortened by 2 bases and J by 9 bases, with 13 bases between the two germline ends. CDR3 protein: CASSLSLTVSYTF. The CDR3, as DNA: TGTGCCAGCAGCTTATCTCTGACAGTGAGCTACACCTTC.

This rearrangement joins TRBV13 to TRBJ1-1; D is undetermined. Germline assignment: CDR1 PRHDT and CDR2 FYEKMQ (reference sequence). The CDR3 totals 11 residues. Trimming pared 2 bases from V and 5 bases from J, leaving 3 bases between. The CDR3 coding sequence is TGTGCCAGCAGCTTACCAACTGAAGCTTTCTTT. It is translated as CASSLPTEAFF.

CDR3 in DNA: TGTGCCAGCAGCCCGGGACGCTCAGGGGTTGGCTACACCTTC. Residues: CASSPGRSGVGYTF. The chain joins TRBV13 to TRBJ1-2, with D tentatively TRBD1 (6 bases). The germline V gene has CDR1 PRHDT and CDR2 FYEKMQ (reference sequence). V dropped 5 bases and J dropped 7 bases, with 17 bases sitting between them. The CDR3 totals 14 residues.

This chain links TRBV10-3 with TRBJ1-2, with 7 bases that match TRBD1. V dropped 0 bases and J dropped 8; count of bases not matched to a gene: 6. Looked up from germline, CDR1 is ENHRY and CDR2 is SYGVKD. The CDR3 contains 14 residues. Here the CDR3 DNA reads TGTGCCATCAGTGAGTCGAAACAGGGGTACGGCTACACCTTC. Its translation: CAISESKQGYGYTF.

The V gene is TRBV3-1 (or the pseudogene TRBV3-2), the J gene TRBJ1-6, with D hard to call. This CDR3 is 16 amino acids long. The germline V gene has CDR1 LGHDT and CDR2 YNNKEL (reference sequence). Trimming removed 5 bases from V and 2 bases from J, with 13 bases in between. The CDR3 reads CASSYYPSAYNSPLHF. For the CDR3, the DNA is TGTGCCAGCAGCTATTATCCCTCGGCCTATAATTCACCCCTCCACTTT.

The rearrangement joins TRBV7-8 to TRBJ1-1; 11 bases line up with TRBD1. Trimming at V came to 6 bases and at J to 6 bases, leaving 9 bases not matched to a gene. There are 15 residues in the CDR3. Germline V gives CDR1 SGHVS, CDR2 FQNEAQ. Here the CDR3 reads CASRRGGTGGPEAFF. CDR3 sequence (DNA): TGTGCCAGCAGGAGGGGTGGGACAGGGGGTCCTGAAGCTTTCTTT. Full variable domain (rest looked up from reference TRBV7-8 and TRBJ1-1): GAGVSQSPRYKVAKRGQDVALRCDPISGHVSLFWYQQALGQGPEFLTYFQNEAQLDKSGLPSDRFFAERPEGSVSTLKIQRTQQEDSAVYLCASRRGGTGGPEAFFGQGTRLTVV.

CDR3 nucleotide sequence: TGTGCCAGCAGCTTAGGACTAACAAAAAGTGAGCAGTTCTTC. It translates to CASSLGLTKSEQFF. This rearrangement joins TRBV7-2 to TRBJ2-1, with D tentatively TRBD2 (5 bases). V was cut by 1 base and J by 9 bases, with 13 bases left in between. Germline CDR1 and CDR2: SGHTA and FQGNSA. CDR3 length: 14 amino acids.

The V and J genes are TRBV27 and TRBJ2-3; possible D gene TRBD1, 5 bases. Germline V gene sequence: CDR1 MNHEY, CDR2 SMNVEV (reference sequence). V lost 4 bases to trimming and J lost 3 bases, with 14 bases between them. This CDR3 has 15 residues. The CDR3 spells CASSSGAQLTDTQYF. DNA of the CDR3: TGTGCCAGCAGTTCTGGGGCGCAACTAACAGATACGCAGTATTTT.

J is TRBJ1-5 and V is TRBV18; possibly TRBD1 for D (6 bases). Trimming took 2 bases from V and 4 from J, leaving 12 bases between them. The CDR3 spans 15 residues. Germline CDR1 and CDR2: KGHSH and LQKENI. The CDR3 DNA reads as TGTGCCAGCTCACCAACAGGGTCGAGAAATCAGCCCCAGCATTTT. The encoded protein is CASSPTGSRNQPQHF.

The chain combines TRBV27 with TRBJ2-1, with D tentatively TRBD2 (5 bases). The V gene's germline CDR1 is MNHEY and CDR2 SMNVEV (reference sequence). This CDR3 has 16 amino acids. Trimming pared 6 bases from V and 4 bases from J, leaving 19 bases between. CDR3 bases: TGTGCCAGCAGCCCTAGCAGGACCTTATTTTACAATGAGCAGTTCTTC. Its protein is CASSPSRTLFYNEQFF.

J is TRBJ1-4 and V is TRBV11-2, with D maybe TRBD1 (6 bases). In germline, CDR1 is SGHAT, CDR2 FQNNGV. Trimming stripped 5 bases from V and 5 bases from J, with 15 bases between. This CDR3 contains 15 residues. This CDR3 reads CASSLQGQPNEKLFF. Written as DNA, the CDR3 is TGTGCCAGCAGCCTCCAGGGACAACCCAATGAAAAACTGTTTTTT.

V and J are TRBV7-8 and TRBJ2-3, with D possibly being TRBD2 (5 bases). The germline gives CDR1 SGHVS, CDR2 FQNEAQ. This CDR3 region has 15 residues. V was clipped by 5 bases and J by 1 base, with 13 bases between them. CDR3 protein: CASSQDFIGTDTQYF. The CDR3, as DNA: TGTGCCAGCAGCCAGGACTTCATCGGCACAGATACGCAGTATTTT.

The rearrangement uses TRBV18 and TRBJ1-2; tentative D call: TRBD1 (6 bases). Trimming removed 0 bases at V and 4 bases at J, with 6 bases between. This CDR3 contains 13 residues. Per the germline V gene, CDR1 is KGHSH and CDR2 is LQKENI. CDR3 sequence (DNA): TGTGCCAGCTCACCACCGGACAGCTATGGCTACACCTTC. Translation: CASSPPDSYGYTF.

This CDR3 reads CASTSPGGVVTEAFF. The DNA for the CDR3 is TGTGCCAGTACCTCCCCTGGGGGCGTTGTCACTGAAGCTTTCTTT. This chain links TRBV19 with TRBJ1-1; TRBD1 might be the D (6 bases). Germline V gene sequence: CDR1 LNHDA, CDR2 SQIVND (reference sequence). The V end lost 7 bases, the J end lost 4 bases, and 19 bases lay between the germline ends. This CDR3 is 15 amino acids long.

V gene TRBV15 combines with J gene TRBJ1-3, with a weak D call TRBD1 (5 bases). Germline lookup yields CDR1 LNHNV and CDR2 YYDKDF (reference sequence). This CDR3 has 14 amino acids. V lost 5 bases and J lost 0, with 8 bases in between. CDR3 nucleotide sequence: TGTGCCACCAGCGGGGGGATCTCTGGAAACACCATATATTTT. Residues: CATSGGISGNTIYF.

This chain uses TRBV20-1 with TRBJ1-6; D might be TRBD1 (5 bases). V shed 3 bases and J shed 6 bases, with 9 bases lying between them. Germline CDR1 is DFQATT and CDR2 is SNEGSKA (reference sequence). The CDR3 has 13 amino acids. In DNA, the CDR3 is TGCAGTGCTAGTCAGGGTGGTAATTCACCCCTCCACTTT. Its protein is CSASQGGNSPLHF.

This CDR3 reads CASSSPRQGGPSTDTQYF. The CDR3 DNA sequence: TGTGCCAGCAGTTCCCCTCGGCAGGGAGGACCTAGCACAGATACGCAGTATTTT. V usage is TRBV27 and J usage is TRBJ2-3, with a weak D call TRBD2 (6 bases). Germline CDR1 is MNHEY and CDR2 is SMNVEV (reference sequence). Trimming removed 4 bases from V and 0 bases from J, with 20 bases in between. CDR3 length: 18 amino acids.

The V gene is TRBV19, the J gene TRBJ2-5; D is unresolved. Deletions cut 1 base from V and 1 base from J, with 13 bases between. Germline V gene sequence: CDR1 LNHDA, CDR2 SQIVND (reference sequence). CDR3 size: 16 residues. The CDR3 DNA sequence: TGTGCCAGTAGTATAGGATATGGAGAGGTCCAAGAGACCCAGTACTTC. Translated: CASSIGYGEVQETQYF. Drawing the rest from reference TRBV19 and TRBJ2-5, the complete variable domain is DGGITQSPKYLFRKEGQNVTLSCEQNLNHDAMYWYRQDPGQGLRLIYYSQIVNDFQKGDIAEGYSVSREKKESFPLTVTSAQKNPTAFYLCASSIGYGEVQETQYFGPGTRLLVL.

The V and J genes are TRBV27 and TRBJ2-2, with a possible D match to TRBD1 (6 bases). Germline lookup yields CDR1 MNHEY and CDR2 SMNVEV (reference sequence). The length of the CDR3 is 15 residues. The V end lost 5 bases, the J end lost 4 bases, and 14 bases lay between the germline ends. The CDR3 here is CASSAMGAPTGELFF. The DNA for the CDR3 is TGTGCCAGCAGTGCGATGGGGGCGCCCACCGGGGAGCTGTTTTTT.

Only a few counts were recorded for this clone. The CDR3, as DNA: TGTGCCAGCAGCTTGGGGAGCGGGATCTACAATGAGCAGTTCTTC. Protein: CASSLGSGIYNEQFF. This chain connects TRBV11-3 to TRBJ2-1, with 7 bases that match TRBD2. After removal of 3 bases from V and 3 bases from J, the junction contained 5 bases not matched to a gene. The germline CDR1 and CDR2 sequences are SGHNT and YENEEA. This CDR3 comprises 15 residues.

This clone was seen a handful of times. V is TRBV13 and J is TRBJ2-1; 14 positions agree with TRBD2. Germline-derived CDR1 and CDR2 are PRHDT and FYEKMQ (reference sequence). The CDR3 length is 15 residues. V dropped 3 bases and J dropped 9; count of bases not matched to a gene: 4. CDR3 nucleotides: TGTGCCAGCAGCTTGCGACTAGCGGGGGGGAGTGAGCAGTTCTTC. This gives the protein CASSLRLAGGSEQFF.

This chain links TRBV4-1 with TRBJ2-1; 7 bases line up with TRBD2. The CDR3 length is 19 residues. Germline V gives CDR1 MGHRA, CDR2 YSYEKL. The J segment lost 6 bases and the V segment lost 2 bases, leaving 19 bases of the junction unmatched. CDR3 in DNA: TGCGCCAGCAGCCAAACCCCTGAAGCGACTAGCCGCTTTCCCAATGAGCAGTTCTTC. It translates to CASSQTPEATSRFPNEQFF.

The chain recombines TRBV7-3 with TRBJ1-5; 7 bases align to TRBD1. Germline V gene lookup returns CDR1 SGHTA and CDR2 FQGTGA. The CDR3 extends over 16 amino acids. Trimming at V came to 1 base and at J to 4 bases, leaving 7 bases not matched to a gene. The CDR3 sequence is CASSLKGGQTNQPQHF. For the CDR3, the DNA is TGTGCCAGCAGCTTAAAGGGGGGACAGACAAATCAGCCCCAGCATTTT.

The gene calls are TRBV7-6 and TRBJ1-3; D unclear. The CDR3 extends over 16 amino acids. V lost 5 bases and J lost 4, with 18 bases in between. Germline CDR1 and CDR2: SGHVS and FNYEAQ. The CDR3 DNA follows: TGTGCCAGCAGCCCGACCCTTCGAGCGGGAGGAAACACCATATATTTT. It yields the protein CASSPTLRAGGNTIYF.

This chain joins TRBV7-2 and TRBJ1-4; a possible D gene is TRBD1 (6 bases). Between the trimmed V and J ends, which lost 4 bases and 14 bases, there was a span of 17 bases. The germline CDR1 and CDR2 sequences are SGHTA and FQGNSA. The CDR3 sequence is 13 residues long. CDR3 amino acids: CASSSELQGILFF. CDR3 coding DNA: TGTGCCAGCAGCTCGGAGTTACAGGGTATCCTGTTTTTT.

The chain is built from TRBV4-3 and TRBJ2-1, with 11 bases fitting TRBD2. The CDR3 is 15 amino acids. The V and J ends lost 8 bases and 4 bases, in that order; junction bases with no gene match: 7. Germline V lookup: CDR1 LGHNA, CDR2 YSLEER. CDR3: CASSAGTSGYNEQFF. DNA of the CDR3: TGCGCCAGCTCCGCCGGGACTAGCGGTTACAATGAGCAGTTCTTC.

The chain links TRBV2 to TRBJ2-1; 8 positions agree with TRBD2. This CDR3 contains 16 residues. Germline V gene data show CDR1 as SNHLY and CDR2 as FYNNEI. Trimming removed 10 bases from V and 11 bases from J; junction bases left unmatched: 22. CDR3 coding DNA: TGTGCCATCGCTCCTAGGGCCGGGACTAGGGTTGGACAGCAGTTCTTC. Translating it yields CAIAPRAGTRVGQQFF.

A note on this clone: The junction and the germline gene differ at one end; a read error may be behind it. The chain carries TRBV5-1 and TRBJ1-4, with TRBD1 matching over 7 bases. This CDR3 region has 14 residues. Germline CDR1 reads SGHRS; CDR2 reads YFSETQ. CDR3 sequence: CASSQGQPNDKLFF. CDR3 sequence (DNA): TGCGCCAGCAGCCAGGGACAGCCTAATGACAAACTGTTTTTT.

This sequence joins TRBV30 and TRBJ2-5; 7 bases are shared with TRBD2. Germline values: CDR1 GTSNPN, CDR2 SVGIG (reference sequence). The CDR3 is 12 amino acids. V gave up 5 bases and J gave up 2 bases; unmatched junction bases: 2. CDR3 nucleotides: TGTGCCTGGGGCGGGGGACAAGAGACCCAGTACTTC. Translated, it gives CAWGGGQETQYF.